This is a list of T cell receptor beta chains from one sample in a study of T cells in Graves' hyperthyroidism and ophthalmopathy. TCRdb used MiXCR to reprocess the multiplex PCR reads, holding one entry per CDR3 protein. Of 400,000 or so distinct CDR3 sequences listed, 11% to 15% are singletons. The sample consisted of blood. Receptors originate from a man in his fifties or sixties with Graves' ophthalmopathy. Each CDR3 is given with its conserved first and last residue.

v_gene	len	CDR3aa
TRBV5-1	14	CASSSRTGGYEQYF
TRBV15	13	CATRGQGNQPQHF
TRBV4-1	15	CASHNRVRGKPEAFF
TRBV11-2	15	CASSLVVRGSYEQYF
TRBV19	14	CASSSRRTNEKLFF
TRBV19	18	CASRSDRRDFFSGNTIYF
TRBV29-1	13	CSGRDRSSYEQYF
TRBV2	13	CASSPLVTDTQYF
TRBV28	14	CASSRPRGGTEAFF
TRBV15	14	CATSRPGTTDTQYF
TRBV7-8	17	CASSLAAPDRGYQPQHF
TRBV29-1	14	CSVWVAGEGETQYF
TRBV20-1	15	CSARPPLGSTDTQYF
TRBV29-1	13	CSVDVGSTDTQYF
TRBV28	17	CASSLAPGASGTYEQYF
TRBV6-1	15	CASSTGQGLTDTQYF
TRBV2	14	CASSRPGGYNEQFF
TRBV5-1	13	CASKGTVGETQYF
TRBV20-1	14	CSALSGSKFNEQFF